The 5 T cell receptor beta chains reported below all come from one sample, sequenced in a study of T cell responses to AZD1222 COVID-19 vaccine. Clones were sequenced by immunoSEQ multiplex PCR, and TCRdb holds only the in-frame ones, with some missing. The table has approximately 150,000 clones, about 91% seen once; the top ten hold 1.5% to 2%. Here the sequenced sample was peripheral blood, taken 28 days after the second AZD1222 dose. The receptors shown here come from an adult who received the AZD1222 COVID-19 vaccine.

The rearrangement links TRBV19 to TRBJ1-6; no clear D gene. This CDR3 is built from 11 residues. Trimming cost V 8 bases and J 7 bases, with 6 bases left between them. CDR1 LNHDA and CDR2 SQIVND come from the germline V gene (reference sequence). The CDR3 here is CASSKNSPLHF. CDR3 DNA: TGTGCCAGTTCTAAGAATTCACCCCTCCACTTT.

The genes are TRBV5-1 and TRBJ2-1, with D possibly called TRBD1 or TRBD2 (6 bases each). V lost 3 bases and J 3 bases, leaving 13 bases between the germline ends. Germline V gene sequence: CDR1 SGHRS, CDR2 YFSETQ. The CDR3 loop spans 15 amino acids. CDR3 sequence reads: CASSYDEGGYNEQFF. The CDR3 DNA reads as TGCGCCAGCAGCTATGACGAGGGGGGCTACAATGAGCAGTTCTTC. The variable domain in full, with the rest retrieved from reference TRBV5-1 and TRBJ2-1, is KAGVTQTPRYLIKTRGQQVTLSCSPISGHRSVSWYQQTPGQGLQFLFEYFSETQRNKGNFPGRFSGRQFSNSRSEMNVSTLELGDSALYLCASSYDEGGYNEQFFGPGTRLTVL.

The V call is TRBV12-5, the J call TRBJ1-1; D call uncertain. The CDR3 consists of 14 residues. Between the trimmed V and J ends, which lost 6 bases and 1 base, there was a span of 12 bases. CDR1 is LGHNT, CDR2 FRNRAP, per germline. The CDR3 here is CASGDHPQNTEAFF. In DNA form, the CDR3 reads TGTGCTAGTGGGGATCACCCTCAGAACACTGAAGCTTTCTTT.

The gene calls are TRBV18 and TRBJ2-2; D tentatively reads TRBD1 or TRBD2 (5 bases each). Trimming cost V 5 bases and J 2 bases, with 6 bases left between them. This CDR3 spans 13 amino acids. Germline V gives CDR1 KGHSH, CDR2 LQKENI. Here the CDR3 DNA reads TGTGCCAGCTCATGGGACAACACCGGGGAGCTGTTTTTT. Its protein product is CASSWDNTGELFF.

CDR3 in amino acids: CASSSGTGVSYEQYV. CDR3 DNA: TGCGCCAGCAGCTCAGGGACAGGGGTCTCCTACGAGCAGTACGTC. J is TRBJ2-7 and V is TRBV5-1, with 10 bases fitting TRBD1. CDR1 SGHRS and CDR2 YFSETQ come from the germline V gene. The junction had 3 bases not matched to a gene; V was cut back by 3 bases and J by 0 bases. This CDR3 contains 15 residues.